Here is one T cell receptor (beta chain) with its context. Its antigen is still unknown. No base quality values were provided; no much bigger clone lies one nucleotide off. Trimming costs V 1 base and J 6 bases, and their ends lie 7 bases apart. There are 12 amino acids in the CDR3, from cysteine to phenylalanine inclusive. Kept here is only the CDR3 DNA, which spans 36 bases and is read in frame from base 1. CDR1 and CDR2 are read off the germline V gene as MGHDK and SYGVNS. These data are taken from a study of persistence of HIV-infected CD4 T cells (TCRdb year 2020). Study-level background: Suppressive ART had been received by participants for a median of around eight years. Cross-participant TCR cluster analysis included 8 or 9 participants for CMV and six or seven participants for Gag. CMV- and HIV-1 Gag-responding CD4+ T cells were isolated from ART-treated individuals so that antigen-driven clonal expansion of HIV-1-infected cells could be examined. Anti-CD3/anti-CD28 stimulation activated a higher proportion of cells, with a lower memory fraction, than antigen stimulation. The clonality of all cells in each sorted population was measured by TCRbeta sequencing, and the clonality of infected cells was measured by proviral sequencing. Peripheral blood samples of up to about 200 mL were collected at multiple time points, except for a couple of participants, who underwent leukapheresis at a single time point. On the study overall, not on this receptor specifically: Antigen-responding cells were enriched for expanded CDR3beta sequences that were degenerate, which suggests that CD4+ responses to CMV and Gag underwent convergent selection. Only a small number of individuals took part in the study, and only a limited range of antigens was tested. Bulk TCR analyses could not be limited to the rare CMV-responding cells that actually contained HIV-1 proviruses. Within the same sorted populations, TCR oligoclonality correlated with proviral oligoclonality. Significantly lower TCRbeta richness was observed in CMV- and Gag-responding cells than in anti-CD3/anti-CD28-responding cells, and higher oligoclonality was observed in CMV-responding cells than in CD3/CD28-stimulated and Gag-responding cells.

TCRbeta repertoires were sequenced from genomic DNA with the immunoSEQ hsTCRB assay version 4 in survey mode. For TCRbeta sequencing, genomic DNA was diluted to around 10 ng/uL, with up to 1 ug used per sample. The paper's processing steps were these. ImmunoSeq Analyzer 3.0 was used for analysis of TCRbeta data, and diversity was computed on productive nucleotide rearrangements. Using the Immunarch R package, the improved Chao index served to estimate lower-bound TCR diversity and the Gini coefficient served to estimate clonality. Different nucleotide rearrangements encoding the same CDR3beta amino acid sequence were counted as distinct clonotypes. Differential abundance analysis identified TCRbeta sequences significantly enriched in antigen-responding cells relative to anti-CD3/anti-CD28-activated cells. GLIPH2 clustered TCRs by predicted peptide-MHC specificity, both within individual participants and across merged participant data sets. What TCRdb holds here is the immuneACCESS table cut down to in-frame rearrangements. Part of the clones is not present; checked against another copy, under half of the missing clones reflect an unresolved V gene, and the others are unexplained. Clone size and the V and J calls come from that table; the DNA yielded D and trimming. The sample table records tens of thousands of clones; roughly 90% of these occur just once. The ten largest account for 0.47% of the sample.

In the paper's terms, the treatment or condition label means: suppressive antiretroviral therapy. As a nonspecific positive control representing the CD4+ T cell repertoire, the cells were stimulated with anti-CD3/anti-CD28 magnetic beads. CD4+ T cells that responded were sorted based on upregulation of both CD40 ligand and CD69. HIV-1-infected adults in whom suppressive ART had been started during chronic infection were enrolled as participants. Plasma HIV-1 RNA had been undetectable (below 50 copies/mL) in participants for at least 4 years. To be included, a participant needed positive CMV serology and a CD4+ T cell count above 400 cells/uL. Before stimulation, PBMCs were isolated using density centrifugation and depleted of CD8+ T cells. CD8-depleted PBMCs were stimulated for 15 to 20 hours with anti-CD28/CD49d costimulation, CD40-blocking antibody and enfuvirtide to prevent new infections. Cell sorting was done on a Beckman Coulter MoFlo Legacy or XDP sorter, and dead cells were excluded with propidium iodide. For samples with more than one million cells, genomic DNA was extracted with the QIAamp DNA Mini Kit, and for all other samples the Quick-DNA Microprep Kit was used.

This chain is built from TRBV25-1 and TRBJ2-7; the D gene remains uncertain. Material: CD4+ T cells sorted from PBMCs after approximately 19-hour stimulation, obtained from a patient who received antiretroviral therapy. Per the publication, the cell subset or site label means: CD40L+CD69+ CD4 T cells responding to anti-CD3/anti-CD28 beads, representing the overall repertoire. This receptor was identified in an adult woman with HIV who was CMV-seropositive. The nucleotide sequence is TGTGCCAGCAGTGAATTTACCACCGAGCAGTACTTC. Its translation reads: CASSEFTTEQYF.